This is a list of T cell receptor beta chains from one sample in a study of T-cell reconstitution after alpha-beta-depleted transplantation in children. TCRdb used MiXCR to reprocess the PCR reads, holding one entry per CDR3 protein. The sample contains approximately 350,000 distinct CDR3 sequences, around 16% of which appear only once. The sample was PBMCs, mostly from graft donor cells, taken 360 days after TCRalphabeta/CD19-depleted stem cell transplant. These receptors all come from a male patient aged 2 to 10 who had a stem cell transplant for acute lymphoblastic leukemia, so the T cells may come from the graft donor. Both conserved end residues are part of each CDR3. A D gene is named only where the DNA matches it firmly. The size entry is marked missing in some rows and otherwise reads once, few, many or a size class.

CDR3aa,CDR3nt,v_gene,j_gene,abundance,d_gene
CASRRDREGEKLFF,TGTGCCAGCAGGAGGGACAGGGAAGGGGAAAAACTGTTTTTT,TRBV2,TRBJ1-4,-,TRBD1
CASSSPGEEQFF,TGCGCCAGCAGCTCCCCGGGGGAAGAGCAGTTCTTC,TRBV5-1,TRBJ2-1,many,-
CASSLRGVGRYEAFF,TGCGCCAGCAGCTTGAGGGGCGTAGGCCGTTATGAAGCTTTCTTT,TRBV5-1,TRBJ1-1,-,-
CASSFGRSPYNEQFF,TGCGCCAGCAGCTTTGGGCGGAGCCCATACAATGAGCAGTTCTTC,TRBV5-1,TRBJ2-1,-,-
CSAKSGTGKQPQHF,TGCAGTGCTAAGTCCGGGACAGGGAAACAGCCCCAGCATTTT,TRBV20-1,TRBJ1-5,many,TRBD1
CASSLAGGHDEQFF,TGTGCCAGCAGCCTAGCGGGAGGGCACGATGAGCAGTTCTTC,TRBV25-1,TRBJ2-1,few,TRBD2
CASSPGLAGGIGTDTQYF,TGCGCCAGCAGCCCCGGACTAGCGGGAGGGATTGGTACAGATACGCAGTATTTT,TRBV5-1,TRBJ2-3,few,TRBD2
CASSFRGAQETQYF,TGTGCCAGCAGTTTCAGGGGGGCTCAAGAGACCCAGTACTTC,TRBV12-3/TRBV12-4,TRBJ2-5,few,-
CAISELPVNTEAFF,TGTGCCATCAGTGAGTTACCGGTGAACACTGAAGCTTTCTTT,TRBV10-3,TRBJ1-1,many,-
CASSLAGAVNEQYF,TGTGCCAGCAGTCTCGCGGGAGCAGTTAACGAGCAGTACTTC,TRBV6-2/TRBV6-3,TRBJ2-7,few,TRBD2
CASSVEPKNIQYF,TGTGCCAGCAGCGTAGAACCGAAAAACATTCAGTACTTC,TRBV9,TRBJ2-4,-,-
CASKTGGRESYEQYF,TGTGCCAGCAAAACAGGGGGCCGGGAATCCTACGAGCAGTACTTC,TRBV28,TRBJ2-7,few,TRBD1
CASSLGDRASTEAFF,TGTGCCAGCAGCTTAGGGGACAGGGCGAGCACTGAAGCTTTCTTT,TRBV7-9,TRBJ1-1,few,TRBD1
CASSYARATYEQYF,TGTGCCAGCAGTTACGCGCGGGCAACCTACGAGCAGTACTTC,TRBV6-5,TRBJ2-7,once,-
CASSLGPGQPQHF,TGTGCCAGCAGTTTGGGCCCGGGACAGCCCCAGCATTTT,TRBV12-3/TRBV12-4,TRBJ1-5,few,-
CSALRVYEQYF,TGCAGTGCTTTAAGGGTCTACGAGCAGTACTTC,TRBV20-1,TRBJ2-7,few,-
CASSFGTIAGNTIYF,TGTGCCAGCAGCTTCGGGACCATAGCTGGAAACACCATATATTTT,TRBV7-2,TRBJ1-3,few,-
CASSYEAGGPSGVDTQYF,TGTGCCAGCAGTTACGAGGCGGGAGGGCCGAGTGGTGTGGATACGCAGTATTTT,TRBV6-2/TRBV6-3,TRBJ2-3,-,TRBD2
CASSLSASGSNTGELFF,TGCGCCAGCAGTCTTTCGGCTAGCGGGTCGAACACCGGGGAGCTGTTTTTT,TRBV4-3,TRBJ2-2,few,TRBD2
CASSQDPPGQTLLEQFF,TGCGCCAGCAGCCAAGACCCCCCGGGACAGACCCTTCTGGAGCAGTTCTTC,TRBV4-3,TRBJ2-1,-,TRBD1
CASSELYSRGTYGYTF,TGCGCCAGCAGCGAACTTTATAGTAGGGGGACCTATGGCTACACCTTC,TRBV4-3,TRBJ1-2,-,-
CASSLAWGNTGELFF,TGTGCCAGCAGCTTAGCGTGGGGGAACACCGGGGAGCTGTTTTTT,TRBV7-9,TRBJ2-2,few,-
CASSHQTGTVTYEQYF,TGTGCCAGCAGCCATCAAACCGGGACAGTCACCTACGAGCAGTACTTC,TRBV12-3/TRBV12-4,TRBJ2-7,-,TRBD1
CASSRSGRATEQFF,TGTGCCAGCAGTCGTAGCGGGAGGGCCACTGAGCAGTTCTTC,TRBV28,TRBJ2-1,few,TRBD2
CASSSTYLGGGKNIQYF,TGTGCCAGCAGTTCAACCTATCTTGGGGGGGGGAAAAACATTCAGTACTTC,TRBV28,TRBJ2-4,-,TRBD2
CASSFRTGEWDEQYF,TGTGCCAGCAGTTTCAGAACAGGGGAATGGGACGAGCAGTACTTC,TRBV27,TRBJ2-7,few,TRBD1
CASTPGQFTDTQYF,TGTGCCAGCACGCCGGGACAATTCACAGATACGCAGTATTTT,TRBV7-2,TRBJ2-3,many,-
CASSSPGQGASEAFF,TGTGCCAGCAGTTCTCCGGGACAGGGGGCATCTGAAGCTTTCTTT,TRBV28,TRBJ1-1,many,TRBD1
CASSLGAESQYF,TGTGCCAGCAGTTTAGGAGCGGAGTCACAGTACTTC,TRBV28,TRBJ2-5,-,-
CSARSPGEKLFF,TGCAGTGCTAGGAGCCCGGGGGAAAAACTGTTTTTT,TRBV20-1,TRBJ1-4,many,-
CASSLMDLGGAQYF,TGTGCCAGCAGCCTTATGGACTTGGGGGGGGCCCAGTACTTC,TRBV12-3/TRBV12-4,TRBJ2-5,few,TRBD2
CASSLFYEQYF,TGTGCCAGCAGTCTTTTCTACGAGCAGTACTTC,TRBV28,TRBJ2-7,many,-
CASSQRTSSGQYF,TGTGCCAGCAGCCAACGAACTAGCTCGGGGCAGTACTTC,TRBV3-1,TRBJ2-7,many,-
CASSLGGGGYNEQFF,TGCGCCAGCAGCTTGGGGGGAGGGGGCTACAATGAGCAGTTCTTC,TRBV5-1,TRBJ2-1,many,-
CSARGLRRGGEQFF,TGCAGTGCTAGGGGCCTTCGACGAGGCGGTGAGCAGTTCTTC,TRBV20-1,TRBJ2-1,few,-
CASSSRAGGGTDTQYF,TGCGCCAGCAGCAGCCGGGCAGGGGGCGGCACAGATACGCAGTATTTT,TRBV5-1,TRBJ2-3,-,TRBD1
CASSWGQGTYEQYF,TGCGCCAGCAGCTGGGGACAGGGCACTTACGAGCAGTACTTC,TRBV5-1,TRBJ2-7,many,TRBD1
CSVKQGAGGTEAFF,TGCAGCGTTAAACAGGGGGCAGGCGGCACTGAAGCTTTCTTT,TRBV29-1,TRBJ1-1,many,TRBD1
CASSQGNGYGYTF,TGTGCCAGCAGCCAAGGGAACGGCTATGGCTACACCTTC,TRBV3-1,TRBJ1-2,few,-
CASSLIGLAGSETQYF,TGTGCCAGCAGTTTAATAGGACTAGCGGGATCTGAGACCCAGTACTTC,TRBV28,TRBJ2-5,-,TRBD2
CASSVGDRGITQETQYF,TGTGCCAGCAGCGTAGGGGACAGGGGCATAACCCAAGAGACCCAGTACTTC,TRBV9,TRBJ2-5,few,TRBD1
CASSQDKQGGTDTQYF,TGCGCCAGCAGCCAAGATAAACAGGGGGGCACAGATACGCAGTATTTT,TRBV4-1,TRBJ2-3,few,TRBD1
CASSLATSTEAFF,TGTGCCAGCAGTTTGGCCACCTCCACTGAAGCTTTCTTT,TRBV12-3/TRBV12-4,TRBJ1-1,few,-
CSARGSTYQDNEQFF,TGCAGTGCTAGAGGGAGCACTTATCAGGACAATGAGCAGTTCTTC,TRBV20-1,TRBJ2-1,few,-
CAWADFLSYNEQFF,TGTGCCTGGGCGGACTTCCTCTCCTACAATGAGCAGTTCTTC,TRBV30,TRBJ2-1,few,-
CAWTRGPYEQYF,TGTGCCTGGACAAGGGGCCCTTACGAGCAGTACTTC,TRBV30,TRBJ2-7,few,-
CASSSARQGLTVYEQYF,TGTGCCAGCAGCTCCGCTAGACAGGGGCTGACTGTCTACGAGCAGTACTTC,TRBV7-9,TRBJ2-7,few,TRBD1
CASSTQGGTRFGYTF,TGTGCCAGCAGCACCCAGGGGGGCACCCGGTTTGGCTACACCTTC,TRBV9,TRBJ1-2,-,TRBD1
CSASRWGTEDQPQHF,TGCAGTGCTAGCCGGTGGGGGACAGAGGATCAGCCCCAGCATTTT,TRBV20-1,TRBJ1-5,few,TRBD1
CASSQRTSTYNEQFF,TGCGCCAGCAGCCAAAGGACTAGCACGTACAATGAGCAGTTCTTC,TRBV4-1,TRBJ2-1,many,TRBD2
CASSTRQGADGYTF,TGTGCCAGCAGTACCAGACAGGGGGCGGATGGCTACACCTTC,TRBV12-3/TRBV12-4,TRBJ1-2,few,TRBD1
CASCPSGRVSYNEQFF,TGTGCCAGTTGCCCCAGCGGGAGAGTGAGTTACAATGAGCAGTTCTTC,TRBV19,TRBJ2-1,-,TRBD2
CASSQQGRGEQYF,TGTGCCAGCAGCCAACAGGGACGGGGCGAGCAGTACTTC,TRBV3-1,TRBJ2-7,few,-
CATSTSTEWETQYF,TGTGCCACCAGCACGTCCACGGAATGGGAGACCCAGTACTTC,TRBV15,TRBJ2-5,few,-
CASMPGQVYEQYF,TGTGCCAGCATGCCCGGACAAGTCTACGAGCAGTACTTC,TRBV28,TRBJ2-7,-,-
CASSLTKRREETQYF,TGTGCCAGCAGTTTAACGAAGCGACGAGAGGAGACCCAGTACTTC,TRBV28,TRBJ2-5,-,-
CASSLSWTGGHNEQFF,TGTGCCAGCAGTTTATCCTGGACAGGGGGACACAATGAGCAGTTCTTC,TRBV28,TRBJ2-1,-,TRBD1
CASSLAVRGRPQHF,TGTGCCAGCAGTTTAGCCGTAAGGGGACGGCCCCAGCATTTT,TRBV12-3/TRBV12-4,TRBJ1-5,few,-
CASSQDLPESLGYGYTF,TGCGCCAGCAGCCAAGATCTCCCTGAGAGCTTGGGCTATGGCTACACCTTC,TRBV4-1,TRBJ1-2,-,-